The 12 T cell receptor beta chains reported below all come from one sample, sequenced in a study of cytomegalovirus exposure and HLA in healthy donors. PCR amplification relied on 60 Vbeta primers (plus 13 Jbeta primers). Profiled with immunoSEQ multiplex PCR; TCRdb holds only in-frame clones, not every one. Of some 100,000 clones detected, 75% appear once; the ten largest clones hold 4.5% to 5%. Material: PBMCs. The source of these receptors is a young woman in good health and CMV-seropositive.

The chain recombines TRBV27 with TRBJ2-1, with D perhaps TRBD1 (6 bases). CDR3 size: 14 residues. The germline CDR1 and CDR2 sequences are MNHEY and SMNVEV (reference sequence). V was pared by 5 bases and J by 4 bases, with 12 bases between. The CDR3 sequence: CASSPLGGYNEQFF. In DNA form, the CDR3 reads TGTGCCAGCAGTCCCCTAGGGGGTTACAATGAGCAGTTCTTC.

In nucleotides, the CDR3 is TGTGCCAGCAGTTCAAGTCCAAGCGAGACCCAGTACTTC. Protein product: CASSSSPSETQYF. This chain uses TRBV28 with TRBJ2-5; D remains unclear. Germline V CDR1 and CDR2: MDHEN, SYDVKM. Trimming took off 4 bases at V and 5 bases at J, with 11 bases between the two ends. This CDR3 region has 13 residues.

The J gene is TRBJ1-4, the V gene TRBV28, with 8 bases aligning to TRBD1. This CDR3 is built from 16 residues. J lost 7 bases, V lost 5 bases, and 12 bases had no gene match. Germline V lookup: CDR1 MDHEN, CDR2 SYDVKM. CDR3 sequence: CASSRPSGQGLEKLFF. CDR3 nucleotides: TGTGCCAGCAGTCGACCTTCCGGACAGGGCCTTGAAAAACTGTTTTTT.

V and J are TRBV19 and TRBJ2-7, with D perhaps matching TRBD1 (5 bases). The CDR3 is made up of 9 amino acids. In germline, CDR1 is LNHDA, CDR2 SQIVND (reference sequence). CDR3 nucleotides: TGTGTCAGGGCCGGGGAGCAGTACTTC. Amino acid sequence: CVRAGEQYF.

CDR3 amino acids: CAWRGQNSYNEQFF. DNA of the CDR3: TGTGCCTGGAGGGGGCAGAACTCCTACAATGAGCAGTTCTTC. This rearrangement joins TRBV30 to TRBJ2-1, with TRBD1 as a possible D gene (5 bases). The germline V gene has CDR1 GTSNPN and CDR2 SVGIG (reference sequence). The CDR3 is 14 amino acids. Trimming pared 3 bases from V and 0 bases from J, leaving 9 bases between.

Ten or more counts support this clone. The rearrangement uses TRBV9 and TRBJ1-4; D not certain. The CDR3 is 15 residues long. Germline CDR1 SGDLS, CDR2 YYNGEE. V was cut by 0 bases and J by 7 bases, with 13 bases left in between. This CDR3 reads CASSVARGVGEKLFF. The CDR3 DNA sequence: TGTGCCAGCAGCGTAGCCCGCGGGGTGGGTGAAAAACTGTTTTTT.

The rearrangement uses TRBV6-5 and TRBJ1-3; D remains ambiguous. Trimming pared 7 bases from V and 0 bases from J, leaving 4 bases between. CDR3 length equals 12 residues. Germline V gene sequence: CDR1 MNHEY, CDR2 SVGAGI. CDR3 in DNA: TGTGCCAGCACCAGCTCTGGAAACACCATATATTTT. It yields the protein CASTSSGNTIYF.

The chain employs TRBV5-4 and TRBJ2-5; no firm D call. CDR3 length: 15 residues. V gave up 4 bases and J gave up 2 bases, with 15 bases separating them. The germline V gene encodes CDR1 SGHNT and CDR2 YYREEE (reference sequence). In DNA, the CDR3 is TGTGCCAGCAGCCCCGGCGGTTCCAGTCAAGAGACCCAGTACTTC. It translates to CASSPGGSSQETQYF.

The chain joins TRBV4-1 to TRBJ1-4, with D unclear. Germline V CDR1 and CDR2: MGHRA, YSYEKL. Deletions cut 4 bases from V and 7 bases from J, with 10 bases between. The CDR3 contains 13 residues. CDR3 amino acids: CASSPGVSEKLFF. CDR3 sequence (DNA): TGCGCCAGCAGCCCCGGGGTGAGTGAAAAACTGTTTTTT.

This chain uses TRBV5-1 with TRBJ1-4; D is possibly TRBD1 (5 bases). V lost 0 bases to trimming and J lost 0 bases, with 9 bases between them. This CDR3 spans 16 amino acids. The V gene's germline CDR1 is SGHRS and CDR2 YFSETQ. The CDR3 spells CASSLAGISTNEKLFF. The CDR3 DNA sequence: TGCGCCAGCAGCTTGGCAGGGATCTCAACTAATGAAAAACTGTTTTTT.

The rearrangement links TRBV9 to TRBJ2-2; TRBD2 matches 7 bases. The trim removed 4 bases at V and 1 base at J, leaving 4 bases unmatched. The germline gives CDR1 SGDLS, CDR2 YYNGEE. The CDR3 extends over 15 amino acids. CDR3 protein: CASSPPGGNTGELFF. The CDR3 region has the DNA TGTGCCAGCAGCCCACCGGGGGGGAACACCGGGGAGCTGTTTTTT.

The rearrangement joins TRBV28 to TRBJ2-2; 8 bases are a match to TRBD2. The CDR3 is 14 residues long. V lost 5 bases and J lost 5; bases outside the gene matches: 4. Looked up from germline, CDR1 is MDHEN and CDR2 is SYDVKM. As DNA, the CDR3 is TGTGCCAGCAGTCAACTAGCGGAGACCGGGGAGCTGTTTTTT. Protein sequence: CASSQLAETGELFF.